The 3 T cell receptor beta chains listed next were all sequenced from one sample in a study of blood T cells in healthy people across ages. A second PCR, run for roughly 7 to 11 cycles, used a sample-barcoded 5' primer plus a J-beta primer mix. TCRdb reprocessed the 5' RACE reads via MiXCR and lists one record per CDR3 protein. The top ten clones hold under 9% of a sample with about 500,000 distinct CDR3 sequences, about 24% of them seen once. These data were also reused for a study on T cells of mothers and their children.

The sample comprised blood. The receptor source for this set is a boy between 10 and 17 years old in good health.

Only a few counts were recorded for this clonotype. V usage is TRBV4-1 and J usage is TRBJ1-4; 8 bases line up with TRBD1. Germline CDR1 is MGHRA and CDR2 is YSYEKL. CDR3 length: 18 amino acids. The J segment lost 3 bases and the V segment lost 2 bases, leaving 11 bases of the junction unmatched. Here the CDR3 reads CASSQPGTGRAANEKLFF. The CDR3 nucleotides read TGCGCCAGCAGCCAACCAGGGACAGGTCGTGCAGCTAATGAAAAACTGTTTTTT.

In its sample, this clonotype was seen a few times. The V call is TRBV6-2 or TRBV6-3, the J call TRBJ1-3; D is possibly TRBD1 (5 bases). The germline V gene encodes CDR1 MNHEY and CDR2 SVGEGT. The V end lost 3 bases, the J end lost 1 base, and 13 bases lay between the germline ends. The CDR3 sequence is 16 residues long. CDR3 loop: CASSYPKTGSGNTIYF. For the CDR3, the DNA is TGTGCCAGCAGTTATCCGAAAACAGGATCTGGAAACACCATATATTTT.

This clonotype was observed many times. The chain uses TRBV4-1 and TRBJ2-5; 9 bases map to TRBD1. With the DNA end fitting TRBJ2-7 better, the J assignment may be wrong. The CDR3 has 16 residues. Germline lookup yields CDR1 MGHRA and CDR2 YSYEKL. CDR3 residues: CASSQDDGTGTNEQYF. CDR3 bases: TGCGCCAGCAGCCAAGACGACGGGACAGGGACGAACGAGCAGTACTTC.